The clone carrying this T cell receptor beta chain has more than one count but fewer than ten. This CDR3 region has 15 residues. The germline V gene encodes CDR1 SQVTM and CDR2 ANQGSEA. V shed 1 base and J shed 1 base, with 13 bases lying between them. The data originate from a study of T-cell memory formation after mild COVID-19. Each CDR3 protein is one row after TCRdb ran MiXCR on the 5' RACE reads. This table has roughly 370,000 distinct CDR3 sequences, approximately 15% appearing once. This chain uses TRBV29-1 with TRBJ2-5, with D possibly being TRBD1 (6 bases). The clonotype was recovered from a man in his late teens or twenties who had mild COVID-19 (a few samples of this study predate the infection). Cell type and time point are not known. The sequenced sample was PBMCs or a T cell subset sorted from them (not recorded which). CDR3 DNA sequence: TGCAGCGTTGAAGCCGGACAGCCAACCCAAGAGACCCAGTACTTC. Its protein is CSVEAGQPTQETQYF.